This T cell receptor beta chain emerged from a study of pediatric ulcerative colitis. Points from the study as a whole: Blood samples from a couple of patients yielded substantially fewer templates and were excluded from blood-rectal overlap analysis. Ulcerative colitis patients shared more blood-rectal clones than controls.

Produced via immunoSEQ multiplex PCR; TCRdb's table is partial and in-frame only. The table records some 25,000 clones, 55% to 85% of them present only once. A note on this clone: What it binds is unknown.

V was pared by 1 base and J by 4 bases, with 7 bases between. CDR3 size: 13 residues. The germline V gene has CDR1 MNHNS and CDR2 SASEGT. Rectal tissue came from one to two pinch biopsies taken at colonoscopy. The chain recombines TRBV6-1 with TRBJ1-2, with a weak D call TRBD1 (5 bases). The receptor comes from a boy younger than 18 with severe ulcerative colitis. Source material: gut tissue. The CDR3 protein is CASSEDRRYGYTF. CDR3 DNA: TGTGCCAGCAGTGAAGACAGGCGCTATGGCTACACCTTC.